This T cell receptor (beta chain) was recovered during a study of blood T cell repertoires in COVID-19. Trimming removed 1 base from V and 0 bases from J, with 7 bases in between. Germline values: CDR1 KGHSH, CDR2 LQKENI. This CDR3 spans 15 amino acids. Produced via immunoSEQ multiplex PCR; TCRdb's table is partial and in-frame only. The sample records fewer than 30,000 clones, 60% to 80% being singletons. The sequencing sample was made of peripheral blood. The V call is TRBV18, the J call TRBJ2-1, with a tentative D call TRBD2 (5 bases). The receptor was derived from a woman in her seventies with active or convalescent COVID-19. The CDR3 DNA is TGTGCCAGCTCACCACGGAGGCTCTCCTACAATGAGCAGTTCTTC. Translated, it gives CASSPRRLSYNEQFF.